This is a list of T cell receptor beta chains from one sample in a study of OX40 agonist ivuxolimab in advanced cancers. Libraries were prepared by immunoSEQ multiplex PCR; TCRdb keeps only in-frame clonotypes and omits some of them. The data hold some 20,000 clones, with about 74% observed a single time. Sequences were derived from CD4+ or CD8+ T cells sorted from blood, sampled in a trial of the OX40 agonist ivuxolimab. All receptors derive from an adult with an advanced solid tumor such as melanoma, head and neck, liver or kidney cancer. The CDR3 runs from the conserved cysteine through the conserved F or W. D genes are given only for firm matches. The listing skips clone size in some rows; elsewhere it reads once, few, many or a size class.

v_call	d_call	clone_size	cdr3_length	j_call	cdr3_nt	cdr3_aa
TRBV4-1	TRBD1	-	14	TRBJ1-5	TGCGCCAGCAGCCCGGGACAGGGACATCAGCCCCAGCATTTT	CASSPGQGHQPQHF
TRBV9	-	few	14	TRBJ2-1	TGTGCCAGCAGCGTAGGAGGGTTATACAATGAGCAGTTCTTC	CASSVGGLYNEQFF
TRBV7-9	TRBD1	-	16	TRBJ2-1	TGTGCCAGCAGCTCGACACGGGACAGCTCCTACAATGAGCAGTTCTTC	CASSSTRDSSYNEQFF
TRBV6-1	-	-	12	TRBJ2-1	TGTGCCAGCGTTTATTACGACAATGAGCAGTTCTTC	CASVYYDNEQFF
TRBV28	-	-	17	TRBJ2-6	TGTGCCAGCAGTTTACATCTATCCTCCTCTGGGGCCAACGTCCTGACTTTC	CASSLHLSSSGANVLTF
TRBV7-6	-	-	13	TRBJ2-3	TGTGCCAGCAGCCTTCTAGGGACAGATACGCAGTATTTT	CASSLLGTDTQYF
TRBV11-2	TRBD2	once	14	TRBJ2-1	TGTGCCAGCAGCGGGCGGGGGAACCACAATGAGCAGTTCTTC	CASSGRGNHNEQFF
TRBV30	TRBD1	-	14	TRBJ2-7	TGTGCCTGGAGCCCGGGACAGGGGTCCTACGAGCAGTACTTC	CAWSPGQGSYEQYF
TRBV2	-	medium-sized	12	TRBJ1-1	TGTGCCAGCAGTGATCGGAGGGATGAAGCTTTCTTT	CASSDRRDEAFF
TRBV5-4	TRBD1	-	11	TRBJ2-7	TGTGCCAGCAGCGACAGGGGCGAGCAGTACTTC	CASSDRGEQYF
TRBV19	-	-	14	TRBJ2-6	TGTGCCAGTACCACAGAAACTGGGGCCAACGTCCTGACTTTC	CASTTETGANVLTF
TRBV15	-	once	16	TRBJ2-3	TGTGCCACCAGCCCCGGGCACTGGGGCCCCACAGATACGCAGTATTTT	CATSPGHWGPTDTQYF
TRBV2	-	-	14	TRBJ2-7	TGTGCCAGCAGTGGGCTTGGGGAGATCTACGAGCAGTACTTC	CASSGLGEIYEQYF
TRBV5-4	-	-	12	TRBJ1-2	TGTGCCAGCAGCTTGAGGGATAGAGGCTACACCTTC	CASSLRDRGYTF
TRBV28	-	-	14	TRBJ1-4	TGTGCCAGCAGTTTCCGGAGGCTTAATGAAAAACTGTTTTTT	CASSFRRLNEKLFF
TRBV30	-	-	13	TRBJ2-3	TGTGCCTGGGAAAGGGGCACGACAGATACGCAGTATTTT	CAWERGTTDTQYF
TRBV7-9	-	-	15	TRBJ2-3	TGTGCCAGCAGGTATTATGAGGGTTCCACAGATACGCAGTATTTT	CASRYYEGSTDTQYF
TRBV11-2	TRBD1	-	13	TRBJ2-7	TGTGCCAGCAGCCAGGGACAGGGGTTCGAGCAGTACTTC	CASSQGQGFEQYF
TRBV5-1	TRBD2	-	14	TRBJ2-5	TGCGCCAGCAGCCCACCGGGAGGTCAAGAGACCCAGTACTTC	CASSPPGGQETQYF
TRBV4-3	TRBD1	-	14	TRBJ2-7	TGCGCCAGCAGCCTAGGACAGGGGAGGTACGAGCAGTACTTC	CASSLGQGRYEQYF
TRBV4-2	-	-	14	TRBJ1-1	TGTGCCAGCAGCCAAGCAGGGAGGAGCACTGAAGCTTTCTTT	CASSQAGRSTEAFF
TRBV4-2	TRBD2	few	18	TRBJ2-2	TGTGCCAGCAGCCAAGGACTAGCGGGGGTGACGAACACCGGGGAGCTGTTTTTT	CASSQGLAGVTNTGELFF